Listed below are T cell receptor beta chains from one sample, sequenced in a study of cytomegalovirus exposure and HLA in healthy donors. TCRdb's copy holds only in-frame clones and misses some; the assay was immunoSEQ multiplex PCR. This repertoire shows approximately 61,000 clones, about 81% found once; its top ten account for roughly half. Sample: PBMCs. These receptors came from a man in his fifties in good health and CMV-seropositive. Both conserved end residues are part of each CDR3.

v_call	cdr3_aa
TRBV7-2	CASSSPGLAMETQYF
TRBV16	CASSRRDRRNTGELFF
TRBV7-9	CSSSFWTGTSGNTIYF
TRBV5-5	CASSPTTGTGQSPLHF
TRBV18	CASSDRADSGANVLTF
TRBV6-5	CASSYTDRGDEKLFF
TRBV6-5	CASSILQGNYGYTF
TRBV11-1	CASSLPEGMNTEAFF
TRBV28	CASSSTSGRRVGDF
TRBV7-6	CASSLRQGANSPLHF
TRBV19	CASTPTSASTDTQYF
TRBV29-1	CSVSTAVSYEQYF
TRBV7-2	CASSFSTGDSYEQYF
TRBV28	CASRPPGVHGYTF
TRBV19	CASRTSGRAGGLNEQFF
TRBV27	CASSLDRTAYGYTF
TRBV7-8	CASSREQGPGNTIYF
TRBV13	CASSPTRERGTEAFF
TRBV4-2	CASSSPDRAYF
TRBV5-1	CASSRTDRSPGGYTF
TRBV6-6	CASRDGRTEAFF
TRBV5-6	CASSFRTGSSYNEQFF
TRBV7-9	CSIKLTGGGKVAKNIQYF
TRBV7-3	CASSSLGGAQETQYF
TRBV2	CASTSGNTEAFF
TRBV11-2	CASSHPGTGNEKLFF
TRBV2	CASSRDRGRDGYTF
TRBV4-3	CASSQAVSGNTIYF
TRBV30	CAWSAGRGTQYF
TRBV4-3	CASSQDWGGLSYEQYF
TRBV6-5	CASTSPRDTQYF
TRBV30	CAWSVFGTGFGYTF
TRBV7-9	CSSSLAGTGLNTEAFF
TRBV6-1	CASRWTGLSGYTF
TRBV11-2	CASSLVSLAGPVYEQFF
TRBV10-3	CAISERTGLSPLHF
TRBV18	CASSPPQGRVGEKLFF
TRBV7-6	CASSITPGGQSDF
TRBV19	CASSWTGLRGKNIQYF
TRBV5-1	CASSLVLGTESSYEQYF
TRBV6-6	CASSYSRQGASEQFF